This TCR beta chain originates from a study of blood T cells in healthy people across ages. Sample-barcoded 5' priming and a J-beta primer mix drove a second PCR of about 6 to 12 cycles. A single record per CDR3 protein comes from TCRdb applying MiXCR to the 5' RACE reads. The sample holds about 1.8 million distinct CDR3 sequences, 40% to 55% seen once. The sample holds a few counts of this clonotype. J lost 6 bases, V lost 3 bases, and 6 bases had no gene match. Germline CDR1 is SGHRS and CDR2 is YFSETQ. The CDR3 covers 15 residues. Specimen: blood. The clonotype comes from a woman aged 40 to 55 in good health. The chain links TRBV5-1 to TRBJ2-1; 10 nucleotides match TRBD1. CDR3 nucleotides: TGCGCCAGCAGCTCGGGACAGGGGACGGGCAATGAGCAGTTCTTC. Translated, it gives CASSSGQGTGNEQFF.